The next 6 T cell receptor beta chains were all read from a single sample in a study of cytomegalovirus exposure and HLA in healthy donors. The primer mix had 60 Vbeta and 13 Jbeta primers. Profiling relied on immunoSEQ multiplex PCR, and the TCRdb table lists in-frame clones only, not all of them. The table records 150,000 or so clones, around 73% of them present only once. Sequences were obtained from PBMCs. The receptors were gathered from a woman aged 18-35 years in good health and CMV-seronegative.

This clone appeared a few times. CDR3 in DNA: TGTGCCAGCACCCCTCGGGGTCTAGCGGGAACCACCGGGGAGCTGTTTTTT. This sequence encodes CASTPRGLAGTTGELFF. V is TRBV11-3 and J is TRBJ2-2, with TRBD2 matching 9 bases. V lost 7 bases and J lost 4; bases outside the gene matches: 13. CDR3 length: 17 residues. In germline, CDR1 is SGHNT, CDR2 YENEEA.

DNA of the CDR3: TGTGCCAGCAGTTCCCGGACAGGGTGGCCCTCACCCCTCCACTTT. Translation gives CASSSRTGWPSPLHF. This chain uses TRBV6-1 with TRBJ1-6, with TRBD1 identical over 8 bases. Germline loops: CDR1 MNHNS, CDR2 SASEGT. With 5 bases clipped from V and 10 bases from J, the junction kept 10 bases outside the gene matches. This CDR3 contains 15 residues.

Remarks on this clone: Other nucleotide sequences from this sample produce the same CDR3. The V call is TRBV30, the J call TRBJ2-2; 11 bases are a match to TRBD2. The CDR3 length is 15 residues. The ends lost 4 bases at V and 5 bases at J; junction bases unmatched: 6. CDR1 is GTSNPN and CDR2 is SVGIG in the germline V gene (reference sequence). Here the CDR3 DNA reads TGTGCCTGGAACCTAGCGGGAGGACTAACCGGGGAGCTGTTTTTT. Its protein product is CAWNLAGGLTGELFF.

The J gene is TRBJ1-5, the V gene TRBV18, with D possibly TRBD1 on 6 matching bases. Germline V gives CDR1 KGHSH, CDR2 LQKENI. This CDR3 comprises 13 residues. The V end lost 2 bases, the J end lost 5 bases, and 7 bases lay between the germline ends. CDR3 region: CASSPGGDQPQHF. The CDR3 DNA sequence: TGTGCCAGCTCACCAGGGGGCGATCAGCCCCAGCATTTT.

This sequence joins TRBV28 and TRBJ1-2, with D unclear. The CDR3 contains 15 residues. Trimming removed 5 bases from V and 0 bases from J, with 13 bases in between. Germline values: CDR1 MDHEN, CDR2 SYDVKM. The CDR3, as DNA: TGTGCCAGCAGTCCACCGGGAGGGCCTAACTATGGCTACACCTTC. Amino acid sequence: CASSPPGGPNYGYTF.

The chain links TRBV6-5 to TRBJ2-1, with 8 bases that match TRBD2. This CDR3 has 15 amino acids. Trimming cost V 7 bases and J 6 bases; bases outside gene matches: 11. Germline V gene lookup returns CDR1 MNHEY and CDR2 SVGAGI. CDR3 bases: TGTGCCAGCACCCCCCCTGGCGGGAGGTTCAATGAGCAGTTCTTC. Protein product: CASTPPGGRFNEQFF.